The 12 T cell receptor beta chains below come from one sample, sequenced in a study of blood T cell repertoires in COVID-19. Only in-frame clones appear in the TCRdb table, and some are missing; sequencing was by immunoSEQ multiplex PCR. The sample lists roughly 100,000 clones, about 86% occurring once. Input material: peripheral blood. The receptors stem from an elderly woman with acute or convalescent COVID-19.

This clone showed up just a few times. The J gene is TRBJ1-1, the V gene TRBV5-1; TRBD1 matches at 8 bases. Germline-derived CDR1 and CDR2 are SGHRS and YFSETQ. After removal of 3 bases from V and 4 bases from J, the junction contained 5 bases not matched to a gene. CDR3 length: 14 residues. CDR3 residues: CASSSDTGGTEAFF. DNA for the CDR3: TGCGCCAGCAGCTCGGATACAGGGGGCACTGAAGCTTTCTTT.

Written as DNA, the CDR3 is TGTGCCAGCAGTGAATGGGCAGGGGGGAACTATGGCTACACCTTC. Translated: CASSEWAGGNYGYTF. The chain combines TRBV2 with TRBJ1-2; 7 bases align to TRBD1. This CDR3 is built from 15 residues. V gave up 2 bases and J gave up 2 bases; unmatched junction bases: 5. Germline V gives CDR1 SNHLY, CDR2 FYNNEI.

CDR3 sequence (DNA): TGTGCCAGCAGCCCTGGACAGGGGGGATTAACCGGGGAGCTGTTTTTT. It encodes CASSPGQGGLTGELFF. V usage is TRBV7-2 and J usage is TRBJ2-2; 10 bases match TRBD1. The CDR3 loop spans 16 amino acids. Losses at the gene ends were 5 bases for V and 5 bases for J; bases not matched to a gene: 8. CDR1 is SGHTA, CDR2 FQGNSA, per germline.

This sequence joins TRBV10-1 and TRBJ1-1, with 7 bases fitting TRBD1. The CDR3 spans 15 residues. The V segment lost 4 bases and the J segment 3 bases; nucleotides outside the gene matches: 8. Per germline, CDR1 WNHNN and CDR2 SYGVQD (reference sequence). The CDR3 DNA is TGCGCCAGCAGTGCAGGACAGGTTCCGGACACTGAAGCTTTCTTT. Its protein product is CASSAGQVPDTEAFF.

V and J are TRBV5-1 and TRBJ2-1, with 12 bases aligning to TRBD1. The CDR3 has 15 amino acids. Germline lookup yields CDR1 SGHRS and CDR2 YFSETQ. The V segment lost 5 bases and the J segment 8 bases; nucleotides outside the gene matches: 8. The CDR3: CASRQQGQGAYEQFF. DNA for the CDR3: TGCGCCAGCAGGCAACAGGGACAGGGGGCATATGAGCAGTTCTTC.

The chain couples TRBV15 to TRBJ1-4; D gene ambiguous. V gave up 4 bases and J gave up 7 bases, with 13 bases separating them. Per the germline V gene, CDR1 is LNHNV and CDR2 is YYDKDF (reference sequence). This CDR3 region has 14 residues. The CDR3 here is CATSNPPRSEKLFF. The CDR3 coding sequence is TGTGCCACCAGCAACCCCCCGAGAAGTGAAAAACTGTTTTTT.

The chain combines TRBV5-8 with TRBJ2-5, with a weak D call TRBD1 (6 bases). The germline gives CDR1 SGHTS, CDR2 YDEGEE. The CDR3 spans 13 residues. Between the trimmed V and J ends, which lost 5 bases and 4 bases, there was a span of 12 bases. Written as DNA, the CDR3 is TGTGCCAGCAGATCAGGGGTAGGAGAGACCCAGTACTTC. Protein sequence: CASRSGVGETQYF.

This chain uses TRBV9 with TRBJ2-2, with D possibly TRBD2 on 6 matching bases. From germline, CDR1 is SGDLS and CDR2 YYNGEE. Trimming left V 2 bases short and J 0 bases short, with 14 bases between. CDR3 length: 17 amino acids. The CDR3 loop is CASSVRLGGANTGELFF. CDR3 in DNA: TGTGCCAGCAGCGTTAGGCTCGGGGGTGCGAACACCGGGGAGCTGTTTTTT.

V usage is TRBV29-1 and J usage is TRBJ2-7, with a tentative D call TRBD1 (5 bases). V dropped 0 bases and J dropped 3 bases, with 18 bases sitting between them. This CDR3 has 16 residues. CDR1 is SQVTM and CDR2 is ANQGSEA in the germline V gene. The CDR3 DNA follows: TGCAGCGTTGAAGACAGAAGGGGTGGCAGGGTCTACGAGCAGTACTTC. Its translation: CSVEDRRGGRVYEQYF.

The chain uses TRBV3-1 (or the pseudogene TRBV3-2) and TRBJ2-2; 9 positions agree with TRBD1. Unmatched junction bases numbered 3, after V lost 3 bases and J lost 7 bases. This CDR3 spans 14 amino acids. Germline CDR1 is LGHDT and CDR2 is YNNKEL (reference sequence). The CDR3 loop reads CASSHGTGLGELFF. Written as DNA, the CDR3 is TGTGCCAGCAGCCACGGGACAGGGCTCGGGGAGCTGTTTTTT.

This chain connects TRBV7-6 to TRBJ2-5; 9 bases agree with TRBD2. Trimming at V came to 6 bases and at J to 5 bases, leaving 13 bases not matched to a gene. The CDR3 is 16 amino acids. Germline V gene lookup returns CDR1 SGHVS and CDR2 FNYEAQ. The CDR3 nucleotides are TGTGCCAGCAGGGCCGGGACTAGCAGGATTTTTGAGACCCAGTACTTC. Encoded protein: CASRAGTSRIFETQYF.

The genes are TRBV5-1 and TRBJ2-5; 8 bases fit TRBD2. Germline V gene lookup returns CDR1 SGHRS and CDR2 YFSETQ. The V segment lost 1 base and the J segment 3 bases; nucleotides outside the gene matches: 5. The CDR3 is 15 residues long. The CDR3 loop is CASSLSSGGKETQYF. The CDR3 DNA reads TGCGCCAGCAGCTTGTCTTCGGGGGGGAAAGAGACCCAGTACTTC.